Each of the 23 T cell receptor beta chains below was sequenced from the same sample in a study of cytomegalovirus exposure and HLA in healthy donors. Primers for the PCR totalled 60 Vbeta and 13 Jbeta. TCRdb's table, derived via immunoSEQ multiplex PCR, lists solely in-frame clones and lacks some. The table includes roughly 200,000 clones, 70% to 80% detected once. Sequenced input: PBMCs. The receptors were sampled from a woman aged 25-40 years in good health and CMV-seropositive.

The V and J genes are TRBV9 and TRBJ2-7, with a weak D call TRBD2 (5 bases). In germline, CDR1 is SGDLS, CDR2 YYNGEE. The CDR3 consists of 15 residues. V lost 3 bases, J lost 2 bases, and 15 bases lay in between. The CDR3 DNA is TGTGCCAGCAGCGCCCGGGATACTAAGACCTACGAGCAGTACTTC. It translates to CASSARDTKTYEQYF.

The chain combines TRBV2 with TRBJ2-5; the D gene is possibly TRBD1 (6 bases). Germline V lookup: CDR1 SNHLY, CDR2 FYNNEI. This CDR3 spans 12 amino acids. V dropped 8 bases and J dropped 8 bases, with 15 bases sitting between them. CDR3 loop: CASDSQGLTQYF. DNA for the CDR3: TGTGCCAGCGATTCCCAGGGGCTAACCCAGTACTTC.

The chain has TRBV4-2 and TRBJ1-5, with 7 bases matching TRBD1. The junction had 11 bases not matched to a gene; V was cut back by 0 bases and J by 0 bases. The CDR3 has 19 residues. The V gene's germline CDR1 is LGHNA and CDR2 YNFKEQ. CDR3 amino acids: CASSQDRTGYSYSNQPQHF. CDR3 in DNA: TGTGCCAGCAGCCAAGATCGGACAGGCTACTCTTATAGCAATCAGCCCCAGCATTTT.

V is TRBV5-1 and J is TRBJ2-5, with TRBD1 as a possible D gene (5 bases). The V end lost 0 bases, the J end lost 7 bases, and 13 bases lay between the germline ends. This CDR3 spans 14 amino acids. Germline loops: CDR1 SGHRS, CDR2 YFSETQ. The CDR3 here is CASSLVQGPGTQYF. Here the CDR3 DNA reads TGCGCCAGCAGCTTGGTTCAGGGCCCAGGGACCCAGTACTTC. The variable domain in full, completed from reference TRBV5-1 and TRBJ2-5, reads KAGVTQTPRYLIKTRGQQVTLSCSPISGHRSVSWYQQTPGQGLQFLFEYFSETQRNKGNFPGRFSGRQFSNSRSEMNVSTLELGDSALYLCASSLVQGPGTQYFGPGTRLLVL.

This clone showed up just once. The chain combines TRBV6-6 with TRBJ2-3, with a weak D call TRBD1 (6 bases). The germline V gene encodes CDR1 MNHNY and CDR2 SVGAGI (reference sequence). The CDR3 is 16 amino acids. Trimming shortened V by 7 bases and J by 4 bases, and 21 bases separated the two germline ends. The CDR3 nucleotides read TGTGCCAGCATAGTAGCCGGGCCCCAGGGGTCAGATACGCAGTATTTT. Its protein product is CASIVAGPQGSDTQYF.

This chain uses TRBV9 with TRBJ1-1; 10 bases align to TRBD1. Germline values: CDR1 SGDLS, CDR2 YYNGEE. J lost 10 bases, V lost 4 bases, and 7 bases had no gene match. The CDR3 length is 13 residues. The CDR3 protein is CASSSDRGRIAFF. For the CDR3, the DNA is TGTGCCAGCAGCTCAGACAGGGGGCGCATAGCTTTCTTT.

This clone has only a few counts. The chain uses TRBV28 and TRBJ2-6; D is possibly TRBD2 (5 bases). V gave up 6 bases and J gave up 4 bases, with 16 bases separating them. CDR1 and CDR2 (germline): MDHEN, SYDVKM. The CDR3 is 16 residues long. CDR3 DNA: TGTGCCAGCAGCCCTGCCGCTAGCCCCGGGGCCAACGTCCTGACTTTC. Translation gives CASSPAASPGANVLTF.

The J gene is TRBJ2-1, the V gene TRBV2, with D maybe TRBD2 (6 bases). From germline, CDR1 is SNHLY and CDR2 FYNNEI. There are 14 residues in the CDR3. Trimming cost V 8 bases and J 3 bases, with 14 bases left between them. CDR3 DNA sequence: TGTGCCAGCTCATCCTGGCGGGACTACAATGAGCAGTTCTTC. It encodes CASSSWRDYNEQFF.

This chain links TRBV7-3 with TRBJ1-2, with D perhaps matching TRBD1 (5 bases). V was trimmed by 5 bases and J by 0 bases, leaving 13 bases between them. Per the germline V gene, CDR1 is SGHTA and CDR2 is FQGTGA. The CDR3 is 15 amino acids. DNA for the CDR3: TGTGCCAGCAGCCGTGTCGGGGGACCTAACTATGGCTACACCTTC. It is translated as CASSRVGGPNYGYTF.

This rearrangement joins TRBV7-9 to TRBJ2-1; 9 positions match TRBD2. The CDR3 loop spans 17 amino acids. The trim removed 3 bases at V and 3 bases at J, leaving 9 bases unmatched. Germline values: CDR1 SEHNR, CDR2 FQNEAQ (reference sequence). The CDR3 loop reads CASSLGSGSAVYNEQFF. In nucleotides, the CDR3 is TGTGCCAGCAGCTTGGGTAGCGGGAGTGCTGTCTACAATGAGCAGTTCTTC.

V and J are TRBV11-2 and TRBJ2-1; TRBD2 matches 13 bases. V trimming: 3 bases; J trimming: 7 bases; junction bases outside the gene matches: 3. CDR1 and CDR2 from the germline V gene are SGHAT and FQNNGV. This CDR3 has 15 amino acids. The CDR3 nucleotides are TGTGCCAGCAGCTTGGGACTAGCGGGAATTAATGAGCAGTTCTTC. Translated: CASSLGLAGINEQFF.

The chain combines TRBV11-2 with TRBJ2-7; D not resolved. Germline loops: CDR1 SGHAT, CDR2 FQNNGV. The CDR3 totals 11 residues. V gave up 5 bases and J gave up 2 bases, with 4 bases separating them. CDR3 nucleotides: TGTGCCAGCAGCCGGGCCTACGAGCAGTACTTC. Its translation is CASSRAYEQYF.

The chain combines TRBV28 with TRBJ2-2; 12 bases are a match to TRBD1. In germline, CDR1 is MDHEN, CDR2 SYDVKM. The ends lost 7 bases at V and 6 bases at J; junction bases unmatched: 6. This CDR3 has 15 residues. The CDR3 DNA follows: TGTGCCAGCACTCTCCGGGACAGGGGGCCCGGGGAGCTGTTTTTT. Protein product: CASTLRDRGPGELFF.

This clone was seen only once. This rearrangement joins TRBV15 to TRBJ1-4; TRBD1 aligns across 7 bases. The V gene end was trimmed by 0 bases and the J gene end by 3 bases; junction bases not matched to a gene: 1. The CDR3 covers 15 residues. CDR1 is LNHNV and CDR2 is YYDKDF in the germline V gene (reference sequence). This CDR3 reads CATSRDRGSNEKLFF. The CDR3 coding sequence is TGTGCCACCAGCAGAGACAGGGGGTCTAATGAAAAACTGTTTTTT.

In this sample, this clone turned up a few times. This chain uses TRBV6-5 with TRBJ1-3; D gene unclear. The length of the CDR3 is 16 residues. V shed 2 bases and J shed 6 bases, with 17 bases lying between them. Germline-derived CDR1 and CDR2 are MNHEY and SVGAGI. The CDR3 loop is CASSYGGIWGENTIYF. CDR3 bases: TGTGCCAGCAGTTACGGAGGGATATGGGGAGAAAACACCATATATTTT.

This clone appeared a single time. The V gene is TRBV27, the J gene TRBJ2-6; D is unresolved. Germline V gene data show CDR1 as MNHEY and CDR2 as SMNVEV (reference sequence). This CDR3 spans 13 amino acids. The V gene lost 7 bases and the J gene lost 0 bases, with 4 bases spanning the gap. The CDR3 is CASTRSGANVLTF. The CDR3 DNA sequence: TGTGCCAGCACCCGCTCTGGGGCCAACGTCCTGACTTTC.

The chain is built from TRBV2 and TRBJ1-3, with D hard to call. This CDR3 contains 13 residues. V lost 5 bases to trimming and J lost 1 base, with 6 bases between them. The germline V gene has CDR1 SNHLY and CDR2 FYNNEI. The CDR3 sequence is CASSRESGNTIYF. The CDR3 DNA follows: TGTGCCAGCAGTCGAGAATCTGGAAACACCATATATTTT.

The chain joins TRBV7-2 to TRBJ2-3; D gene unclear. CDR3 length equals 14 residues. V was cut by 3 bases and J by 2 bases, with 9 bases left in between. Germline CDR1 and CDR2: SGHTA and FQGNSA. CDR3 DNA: TGTGCCAGCAGCTTCGGGTACATCACAGATACGCAGTATTTT. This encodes CASSFGYITDTQYF.

The DNA for the CDR3 is TGTGCCAGCAGTCCGGGATCGAGCCTGACAGATACGCAGTATTTT. Protein sequence: CASSPGSSLTDTQYF. V usage is TRBV5-4 and J usage is TRBJ2-3; D may be TRBD2 (5 bases). V was shortened by 5 bases and J by 3 bases, with 16 bases between the two germline ends. The germline gives CDR1 SGHNT, CDR2 YYREEE (reference sequence). The CDR3 extends over 15 amino acids.

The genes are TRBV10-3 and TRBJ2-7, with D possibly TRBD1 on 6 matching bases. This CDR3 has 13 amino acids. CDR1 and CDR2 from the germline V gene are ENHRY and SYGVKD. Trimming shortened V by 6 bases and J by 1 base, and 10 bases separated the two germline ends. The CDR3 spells CAISTTGSYEQYF. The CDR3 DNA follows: TGTGCCATCAGCACGACAGGATCCTACGAGCAGTACTTC.

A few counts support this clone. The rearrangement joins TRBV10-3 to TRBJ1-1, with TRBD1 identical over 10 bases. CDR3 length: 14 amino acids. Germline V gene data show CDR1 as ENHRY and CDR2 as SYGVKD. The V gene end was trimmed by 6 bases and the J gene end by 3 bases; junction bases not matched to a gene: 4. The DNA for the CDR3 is TGTGCCATCAGAAGACAGGGGGCCGACACTGAAGCTTTCTTT. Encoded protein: CAIRRQGADTEAFF.

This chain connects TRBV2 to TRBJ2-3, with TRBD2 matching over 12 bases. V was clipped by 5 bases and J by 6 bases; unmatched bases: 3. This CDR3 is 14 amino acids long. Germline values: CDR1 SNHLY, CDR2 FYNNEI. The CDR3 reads CASSRLAGGDTQYF. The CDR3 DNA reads TGTGCCAGCAGTCGGCTAGCGGGAGGGGATACGCAGTATTTT.

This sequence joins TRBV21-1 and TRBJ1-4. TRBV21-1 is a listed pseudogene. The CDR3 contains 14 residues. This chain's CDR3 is CASSKESSGRKLFF. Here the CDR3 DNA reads TGTGCCAGCAGCAAAGAATCCTCAGGGAGGAAACTGTTTTTT.